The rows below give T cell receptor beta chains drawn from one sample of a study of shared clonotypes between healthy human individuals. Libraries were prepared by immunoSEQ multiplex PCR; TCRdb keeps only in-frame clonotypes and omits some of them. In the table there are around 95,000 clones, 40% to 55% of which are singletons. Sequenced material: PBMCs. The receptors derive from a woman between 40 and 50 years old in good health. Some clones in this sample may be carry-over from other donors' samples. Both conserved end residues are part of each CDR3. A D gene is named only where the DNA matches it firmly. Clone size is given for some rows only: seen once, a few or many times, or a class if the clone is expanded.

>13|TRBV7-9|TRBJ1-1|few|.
TGTGCCAGCAGCTTACAGGTAAACACTGAAGCTTTCTTT
CASSLQVNTEAFF
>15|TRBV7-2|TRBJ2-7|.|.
TGTGCCAGCAGCCCCGTAGTGGGGGGTCCCTACGAGCAGTACTTC
CASSPVVGGPYEQYF
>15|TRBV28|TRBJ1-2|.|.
TGTGCCAGCAGTTTAAGGGTTGCGGGGGGCGCCGGCTACACCTTC
CASSLRVAGGAGYTF
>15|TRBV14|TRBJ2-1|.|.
TGTGCCAGCAGGCCCCTCTTTGGATCCTACAATGAGCAGTTCTTC
CASRPLFGSYNEQFF
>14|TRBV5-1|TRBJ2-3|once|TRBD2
TGCGCCAGTCATAGCGGGGACTACACAGATACGCAGTATTTT
CASHSGDYTDTQYF
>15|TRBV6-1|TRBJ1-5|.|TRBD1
TGTGCCAGCTCGAGAGGGACAGGGGGCAGGCAGCCCCAGCATTTT
CASSRGTGGRQPQHF
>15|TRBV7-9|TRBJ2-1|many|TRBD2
TGTGCCAGCAGCTTTCGCGGACTAGCGGGAGATGAGCAGTTCTTC
CASSFRGLAGDEQFF
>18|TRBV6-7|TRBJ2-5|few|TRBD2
TGTGCCAGCAGCACAAATTCCACTAGCGGGAGACTCCGAGAGACCCAGTACTTC
CASSTNSTSGRLRETQYF
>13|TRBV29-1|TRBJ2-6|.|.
TGCAGCGTCCAGCCCTCTGGGGCCAACGTCCTGACTTTC
CSVQPSGANVLTF
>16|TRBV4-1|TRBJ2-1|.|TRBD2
TGCGCCAGCAGCCAAGTGGGCGGGAGCCCATTCAATGAGCAGTTCTTC
CASSQVGGSPFNEQFF
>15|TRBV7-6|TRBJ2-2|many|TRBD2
TGTGCCAGCACCTGGAGCGGGAGAGGGACCGGGGAGCTGTTTTTT
CASTWSGRGTGELFF
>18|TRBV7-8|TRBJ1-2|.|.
TGTGCCAGCAGCTTAGAGCCGGGACAACGAACCGTCTTCTATGGCTACACCTTC
CASSLEPGQRTVFYGYTF
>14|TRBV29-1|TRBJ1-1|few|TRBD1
TGCAGCGCATTCGAGGGGGCGGGGAACACTGAAGCTTTCTTT
CSAFEGAGNTEAFF
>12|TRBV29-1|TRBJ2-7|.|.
TGCAGCGTTGAACAAATGGTGGGGGAGCAGTACTTC
CSVEQMVGEQYF
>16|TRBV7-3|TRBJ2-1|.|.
TGTGCCAGCAGCCTATTTCACATAAATCTTTACAATGAGCAGTTCTTC
CASSLFHINLYNEQFF
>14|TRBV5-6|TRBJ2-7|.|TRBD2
TGTGCCAGCTGGAGACTAGCGGGAGCCTACGAGCAGTACTTC
CASWRLAGAYEQYF
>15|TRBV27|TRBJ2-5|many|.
TGTGCCAGCAGTTTGTCCCGCGGGGTCCAGGAGACCCAGTACTTC
CASSLSRGVQETQYF
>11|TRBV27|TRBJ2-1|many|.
TGTGCCAGCAGCCTTTACAATGAGCAGTTCTTC
CASSLYNEQFF
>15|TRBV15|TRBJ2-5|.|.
TGTGCCACCAGCAGAGGGGGACCAGGAGCAGAGACCCAGTACTTC
CATSRGGPGAETQYF
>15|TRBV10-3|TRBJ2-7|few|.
TGTGCCATCAGTGGGGCAACCTCTACAACCTACGAGCAGTACTTC
CAISGATSTTYEQYF
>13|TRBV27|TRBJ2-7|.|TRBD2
TGTGCCAGCACCCAAGCGGGAGTCTACGAGCAGTACTTC
CASTQAGVYEQYF
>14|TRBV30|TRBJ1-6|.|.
TGTGCCTGGCTACAGGGATCCTATAATTCACCCCTCCACTTT
CAWLQGSYNSPLHF
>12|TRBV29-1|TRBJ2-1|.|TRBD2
TGCAGCGTTGCTAGCGGGAGCAATGAGCAGTTCTTC
CSVASGSNEQFF
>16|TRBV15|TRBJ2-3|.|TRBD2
TGTGCCACCAGCGATCGACTAGCGGCTAGTACAGATACGCAGTATTTT
CATSDRLAASTDTQYF
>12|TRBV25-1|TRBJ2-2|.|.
TGTGCCAGCAGTGAGGAAACCGGGGAGCTGTTTTTT
CASSEETGELFF